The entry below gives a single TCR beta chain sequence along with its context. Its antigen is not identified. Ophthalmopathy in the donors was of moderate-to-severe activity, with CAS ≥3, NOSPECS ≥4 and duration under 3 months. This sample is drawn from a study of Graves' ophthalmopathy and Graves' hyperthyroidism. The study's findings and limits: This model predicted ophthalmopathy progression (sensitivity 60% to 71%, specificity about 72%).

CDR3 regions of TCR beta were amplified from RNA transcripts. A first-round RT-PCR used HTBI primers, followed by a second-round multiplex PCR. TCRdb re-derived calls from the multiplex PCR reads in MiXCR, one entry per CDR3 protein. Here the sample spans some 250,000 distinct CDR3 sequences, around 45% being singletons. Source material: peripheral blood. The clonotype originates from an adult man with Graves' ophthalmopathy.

The CDR3 DNA is TGTGCCAGCAGCTCAGAAGGGGGGCGCTCCTATGGCTACACCTTC. This codes for CASSSEGGRSYGYTF. The V and J genes are TRBV7-3 and TRBJ1-2, with a tentative D call TRBD1 (6 bases). V was clipped by 4 bases and J by 4 bases, with 16 bases between them. The CDR3 is made up of 15 amino acids. Germline CDR1 and CDR2: SGHTA and FQGTGA.